This entry lists 18 T cell receptor beta chains sequenced from one sample in a study of cytomegalovirus exposure and HLA in healthy donors. This PCR relied on a set of 60 Vbeta primers and 13 Jbeta primers. Measured with immunoSEQ multiplex PCR; TCRdb has only the in-frame clones, and not every one. The profile covers 110,000 or so clones, with 67% appearing a single time and roughly 8.3% taken by the ten largest. Sequencing was performed on PBMCs. The receptor set was obtained from a man between 18 and 29 years old in good health and CMV-seropositive.

The chain couples TRBV11-3 to TRBJ2-1; 10 nucleotides align to TRBD2. Germline lookup yields CDR1 SGHNT and CDR2 YENEEA. The ends lost 5 bases at V and 6 bases at J; junction bases unmatched: 10. The CDR3 contains 16 residues. Written as DNA, the CDR3 is TGTGCCAGCAGCCCGAAGATGGGACTAGCGACCAATGAGCAGTTCTTC. Translation: CASSPKMGLATNEQFF.

In this sample, this clone turned up a few times. DNA for the CDR3: TGTGCCAGCAGCCACCAGAATTCCTACGAGCAGTACTTC. The encoded protein is CASSHQNSYEQYF. This chain connects TRBV14 to TRBJ2-7, with D unresolved. This CDR3 contains 13 residues. The V gene's germline CDR1 is SGHDN and CDR2 FVKESK. Deletions cut 3 bases from V and 1 base from J, with 7 bases between.

This chain connects TRBV11-2 to TRBJ1-2; the D is unclear. Germline V CDR1 and CDR2: SGHAT, FQNNGV. V lost 1 base to trimming and J lost 5 bases, with 5 bases between them. This CDR3 comprises 12 residues. CDR3: CASSLAGYGYTF. As DNA, the CDR3 is TGTGCCAGCAGCTTAGCGGGATATGGCTACACCTTC.

The chain recombines TRBV5-1 with TRBJ1-1; D remains unclear. The CDR3 contains 14 residues. CDR1 is SGHRS, CDR2 YFSETQ, per germline. Trimming left V 2 bases short and J 1 base short, with 9 bases between. The CDR3 spells CASSFGHPNTEAFF. As DNA, the CDR3 is TGCGCCAGCAGCTTTGGGCACCCGAACACTGAAGCTTTCTTT.

This rearrangement joins TRBV6-1 to TRBJ2-7; 8 bases are a match to TRBD1. The V gene end was trimmed by 6 bases and the J gene end by 7 bases; junction bases not matched to a gene: 11. CDR3 length: 14 amino acids. Per the germline V gene, CDR1 is MNHNS and CDR2 is SASEGT. The CDR3 loop is CASSLRQGAREQYV. The CDR3 nucleotides read TGTGCCAGCAGCCTGCGGCAGGGGGCTCGGGAGCAGTACGTC.

This sequence joins TRBV14 and TRBJ1-1; 7 bases align to TRBD1. Germline loops: CDR1 SGHDN, CDR2 FVKESK. V shed 3 bases and J 11 bases; nucleotides not matched to a gene: 9. The CDR3 spans 13 residues. CDR3 residues: CASSHRQGRVAFF. The DNA of the CDR3 is TGTGCCAGCAGCCACCGACAGGGAAGAGTGGCTTTCTTT.

The rearrangement joins TRBV5-6 to TRBJ2-7; perhaps TRBD1 as D (6 bases). This CDR3 region has 14 residues. Germline lookup yields CDR1 SGHDT and CDR2 YYEEEE. Trimming shortened V by 2 bases and J by 4 bases, and 13 bases separated the two germline ends. The CDR3 DNA reads TGTGCCAGCAGCTTTACGGACAGTGGGTACGAGCAGTACGTC. It specifies CASSFTDSGYEQYV.

This clone has a handful of counts. V and J are TRBV5-1 and TRBJ2-4, with 7 nucleotides matching TRBD1. CDR1 and CDR2 from the germline V gene are SGHRS and YFSETQ. CDR3 length equals 17 residues. Trimming took 0 bases from V and 6 from J; bases not matched to a gene: 12. CDR3: CASSLGLGGANGNIQYF. CDR3 nucleotide sequence: TGCGCCAGCAGCTTGGGTTTAGGGGGCGCAAACGGAAACATTCAGTACTTC.

The rearrangement joins TRBV6-6 to TRBJ1-3; D is ambiguous. CDR1 is MNHNY and CDR2 is SVGAGI in the germline V gene (reference sequence). The CDR3 extends over 14 amino acids. Trimming took 5 bases from V and 2 from J, leaving 10 bases between them. The CDR3 loop is CASSQIGTGNTIYF. The CDR3 DNA reads TGTGCCAGCAGTCAAATCGGTACTGGAAACACCATATATTTT.

V is TRBV7-9 and J is TRBJ2-1; TRBD1 aligns across 8 bases. Germline assignment: CDR1 SEHNR and CDR2 FQNEAQ (reference sequence). V lost 4 bases, J lost 6 bases, and 2 bases stayed unmatched. The CDR3 loop spans 13 amino acids. The CDR3 DNA is TGTGCCAGCAGCTGGGGGACAGGCAATGAGCAGTTCTTC. Encoded protein: CASSWGTGNEQFF.

The chain recombines TRBV5-5 with TRBJ1-4, with TRBD1 as a possible D gene (5 bases). Germline loops: CDR1 SGHKS, CDR2 YYEKEE (reference sequence). The CDR3 runs 15 residues. Trimming stripped 0 bases from V and 8 bases from J, with 14 bases between. DNA of the CDR3: TGTGCCAGCAGCTTGGTTCCGGGGGGGAGAGAAAAACTGTTTTTT. It codes for CASSLVPGGREKLFF.

This clone was seen more than once but under ten times. The V gene is TRBV15, the J gene TRBJ1-1; TRBD1 matches at 8 bases. Per the germline V gene, CDR1 is LNHNV and CDR2 is YYDKDF (reference sequence). The CDR3 extends over 13 amino acids. Trimming removed 6 bases from V and 3 bases from J; junction bases left unmatched: 3. CDR3 DNA sequence: TGTGCCACCAGGGACAGGGCCCACACTGAAGCTTTCTTT. Amino acids: CATRDRAHTEAFF.

This clone has only one observation. This chain joins TRBV5-4 and TRBJ2-2; 9 bases map to TRBD2. With 4 bases clipped from V and 4 bases from J, the junction kept 8 bases outside the gene matches. The CDR3 is made up of 16 amino acids. Germline V lookup: CDR1 SGHNT, CDR2 YYREEE (reference sequence). The CDR3 is CASSGRGGERTGELFF. The DNA for the CDR3 is TGTGCCAGCAGCGGACGCGGGGGGGAACGCACCGGGGAGCTGTTTTTT.

This clone was recorded only once. The gene calls are TRBV28 and TRBJ2-7; unclear D gene. The CDR3 covers 15 residues. Trimming removed 2 bases from V and 3 bases from J, with 14 bases in between. Per germline, CDR1 MDHEN and CDR2 SYDVKM. CDR3 coding DNA: TGTGCCAGCAGTTTACCGGCAGGCTACAACTACGAGCAGTACTTC. Its translation is CASSLPAGYNYEQYF.

This clone was picked up a small number of times. The chain couples TRBV28 to TRBJ2-7, with D tentatively TRBD2 (5 bases). Per germline, CDR1 MDHEN and CDR2 SYDVKM. The CDR3 length is 15 residues. V lost 2 bases to trimming and J lost 2 bases, with 13 bases between them. The CDR3 here is CASSLPGERAYEQYV. The CDR3 nucleotides read TGTGCCAGCAGTTTACCCGGGGAGAGAGCCTACGAGCAGTACGTC.

V and J are TRBV5-1 and TRBJ2-3; possibly TRBD1 for D (5 bases). Germline CDR1 reads SGHRS; CDR2 reads YFSETQ. Trimming stripped 5 bases from V and 1 base from J, with 5 bases between. The CDR3 has 12 amino acids. The CDR3 nucleotides read TGCGCCAGCAGACAGGGCACAGATACGCAGTATTTT. It codes for CASRQGTDTQYF.

V gene TRBV6-5 combines with J gene TRBJ2-1; 9 bases agree with TRBD1. The V gene's germline CDR1 is MNHEY and CDR2 SVGAGI. Losses at the gene ends were 6 bases for V and 6 bases for J; bases not matched to a gene: 9. CDR3 length: 15 amino acids. CDR3 in DNA: TGTGCCAGCAGGAGAGGGACAGGGAAGGCCAATGAGCAGTTCTTC. Translated, it gives CASRRGTGKANEQFF.

This rearrangement joins TRBV11-3 to TRBJ2-2, with no clear D. CDR3 length: 14 residues. The germline CDR1 and CDR2 sequences are SGHNT and YENEEA. V was pared by 5 bases and J by 0 bases, with 7 bases between. CDR3 sequence (DNA): TGTGCCAGCAGCATCACACCGAACACCGGGGAGCTGTTTTTT. Protein: CASSITPNTGELFF.